These 3 T cell receptor beta chains originate from one sample sequenced in a study of beta chain features in type 1 diabetes. Study-wide results and caveats: Significant though moderate, a shortening of TCRB CDR3s appeared in all four CD4+ subsets of Type 1 diabetes patients.

TCRB transcripts that were expressed got sequenced, as all of the isolated RNA had been reverse transcribed. Assay: immunoSEQ multiplex PCR; the TCRdb copy retains only in-frame clones and omits some. The table lists some 350,000 clones, roughly 12% of them singletons. No antigens are known for them. Sequenced: naive CD4+ T cells from blood. These receptors originate from a woman aged 18-35 years with type 1 diabetes.

This clone came up a few times. V is TRBV5-1 and J is TRBJ2-5, with 9 bases matching TRBD1. The trim removed 10 bases at V and 5 bases at J, leaving 9 bases unmatched. Germline V lookup: CDR1 SGHRS, CDR2 YFSETQ. CDR3 size: 13 residues. CDR3: CALATGGLETQYF. Here the CDR3 DNA reads TGCGCCTTAGCGACAGGGGGTTTGGAGACCCAGTACTTC.

The rearrangement joins TRBV29-1 to TRBJ1-5; 8 bases align to TRBD1. The CDR3 covers 14 residues. V shed 4 bases, J shed 0 bases, and the junction held 2 bases outside the gene matches. CDR1 SQVTM and CDR2 ANQGSEA come from the germline V gene. CDR3 sequence: CSVGTGYSNQPQHF. CDR3 coding DNA: TGCAGCGTTGGGACAGGGTATAGCAATCAGCCCCAGCATTTT.

This chain connects TRBV2 to TRBJ1-1; D remains unclear. Trimming stripped 5 bases from V and 11 bases from J, with 12 bases between. The CDR3 has 11 amino acids. Germline V gene data show CDR1 as SNHLY and CDR2 as FYNNEI. The chain's CDR3 is CASSLALMAFF. In DNA form, the CDR3 reads TGTGCCAGCAGTCTTGCTCTAATGGCTTTCTTT.